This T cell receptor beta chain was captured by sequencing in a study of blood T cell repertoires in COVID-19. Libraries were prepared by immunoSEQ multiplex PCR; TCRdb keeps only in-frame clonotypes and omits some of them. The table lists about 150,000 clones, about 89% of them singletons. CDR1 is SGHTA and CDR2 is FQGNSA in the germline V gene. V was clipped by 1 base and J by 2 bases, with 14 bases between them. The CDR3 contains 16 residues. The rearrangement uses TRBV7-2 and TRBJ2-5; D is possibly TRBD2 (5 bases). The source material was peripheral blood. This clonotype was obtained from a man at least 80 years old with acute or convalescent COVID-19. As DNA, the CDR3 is TGTGCCAGCAGCTTAGGATTGGGGTCGGGGCAAGAGACCCAGTACTTC. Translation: CASSLGLGSGQETQYF. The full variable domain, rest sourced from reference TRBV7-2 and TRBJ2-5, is GAGVSQSPSNKVTEKGKDVELRCDPISGHTALYWYRQSLGQGLEFLIYFQGNSAPDKSGLPSDRFSAERTGGSVSTLTIQRTQQEDSAVYLCASSLGLGSGQETQYFGPGTRLLVL.